Shown below are 8 T cell receptor beta chains from a single sample sequenced in a study of T cells after yellow fever vaccination. TCRdb passed the 5' RACE reads through MiXCR, listing each CDR3 protein once. The table records 500,000 to 650,000 distinct CDR3 sequences, 13% of them present only once. The specimen comprised PBMCs, sampled on the day of the yellow fever booster vaccination. The receptors shown here come from a young man who received the YFV17D yellow fever vaccine.

The genes are TRBV7-2 and TRBJ2-3; TRBD2 matches at 9 bases. Germline lookup yields CDR1 SGHTA and CDR2 FQGNSA. The CDR3 is 15 residues long. V was pared by 6 bases and J by 2 bases, with 6 bases of the junction left unmatched. In nucleotides, the CDR3 is TGTGCCAGCAGACTACTAGCGGGCGCCACAGATACGCAGTATTTT. Amino acid sequence: CASRLLAGATDTQYF.

This clonotype was seen a handful of times. V usage is TRBV29-1 and J usage is TRBJ2-1, with 8 bases identical to TRBD2. Per germline, CDR1 SQVTM and CDR2 ANQGSEA. V dropped 6 bases and J dropped 7; count of bases not matched to a gene: 8. The CDR3 covers 13 residues. The CDR3 nucleotides read TGCAGCGTACTAGCGGTAATGGAGAATGAGCAGTTCTTC. As protein: CSVLAVMENEQFF.

CDR3 region: CSATNSGTGTGELFF. CDR3 DNA: TGCAGTGCAACAAATAGCGGGACGGGCACCGGGGAGCTGTTTTTT. The chain employs TRBV20-1 and TRBJ2-2, with 8 bases aligning to TRBD2. Germline values: CDR1 DFQATT, CDR2 SNEGSKA (reference sequence). Trimming removed 6 bases from V and 4 bases from J; junction bases left unmatched: 10. The CDR3 is 15 residues long.

V gene TRBV24-1 combines with J gene TRBJ2-1, with 9 bases lining up with TRBD1. Germline V CDR1 and CDR2: KGHDR, SFDVKD. With 9 bases clipped from V and 7 bases from J, the junction kept 12 bases outside the gene matches. This CDR3 comprises 15 residues. In nucleotides, the CDR3 is TGTGCCACCCCCTCGGGGACAGGGCCAATTAATGAGCAGTTCTTC. This sequence encodes CATPSGTGPINEQFF.

This chain links TRBV20-1 with TRBJ2-2; 9 positions match TRBD1. The germline gives CDR1 DFQATT, CDR2 SNEGSKA (reference sequence). The CDR3 extends over 13 amino acids. Trimming took 6 bases from V and 5 from J; bases not matched to a gene: 4. For the CDR3, the DNA is TGCAGTGCCGGGACAGGGAGAACCGGGGAGCTGTTTTTT. Protein sequence: CSAGTGRTGELFF.

This clonotype was counted many times. The rearrangement joins TRBV14 to TRBJ1-2; 10 positions agree with TRBD1. Germline V gene sequence: CDR1 SGHDN, CDR2 FVKESK. This CDR3 has 13 residues. Germline trimming cut 3 bases from V and 5 bases from J; bases unmatched to any gene: 0. CDR3 residues: CASSQGQGYGYTF. The CDR3 DNA follows: TGTGCCAGCAGCCAGGGACAGGGGTATGGCTACACCTTC.

This clonotype was found many times. The CDR3 protein is CASSVEAGNTGELFF. As DNA, the CDR3 is TGTGCCAGCAGCGTAGAGGCGGGAAACACCGGGGAGCTGTTTTTT. The chain is built from TRBV9 and TRBJ2-2, with a tentative D call TRBD2 (6 bases). The V gene's germline CDR1 is SGDLS and CDR2 YYNGEE. The CDR3 consists of 15 residues. V was cut by 0 bases and J by 2 bases, with 8 bases left in between.

This clonotype was seen ten or more times. The chain recombines TRBV27 with TRBJ2-1, with TRBD2 identical over 8 bases. V gave up 1 base and J gave up 7 bases; unmatched junction bases: 6. Germline V gene data show CDR1 as MNHEY and CDR2 as SMNVEV (reference sequence). CDR3 length: 15 residues. CDR3 sequence: CASSLYREGLNEQFF. DNA for the CDR3: TGTGCCAGCAGTTTATACCGGGAGGGCCTAAATGAGCAGTTCTTC.